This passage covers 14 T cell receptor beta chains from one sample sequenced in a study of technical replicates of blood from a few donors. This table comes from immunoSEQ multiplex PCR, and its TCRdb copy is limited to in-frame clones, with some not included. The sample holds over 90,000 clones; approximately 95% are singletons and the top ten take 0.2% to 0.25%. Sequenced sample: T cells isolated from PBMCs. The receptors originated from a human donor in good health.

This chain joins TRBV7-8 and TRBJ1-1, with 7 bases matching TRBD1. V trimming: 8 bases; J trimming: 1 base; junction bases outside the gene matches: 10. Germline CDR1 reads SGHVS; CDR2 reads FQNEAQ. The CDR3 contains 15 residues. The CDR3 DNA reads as TGTGCCAGCGGAACGACAGGGACTAGGAACACTGAAGCTTTCTTT. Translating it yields CASGTTGTRNTEAFF. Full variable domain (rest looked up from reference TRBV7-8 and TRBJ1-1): GAGVSQSPRYKVAKRGQDVALRCDPISGHVSLFWYQQALGQGPEFLTYFQNEAQLDKSGLPSDRFFAERPEGSVSTLKIQRTQQEDSAVYLCASGTTGTRNTEAFFGQGTRLTVV.

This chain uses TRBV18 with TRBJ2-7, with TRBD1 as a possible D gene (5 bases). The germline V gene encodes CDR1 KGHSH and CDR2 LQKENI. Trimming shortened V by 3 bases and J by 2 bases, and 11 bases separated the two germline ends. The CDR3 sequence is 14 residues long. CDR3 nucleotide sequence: TGTGCCAGCTCACCGAAGGACATAGCCTACGAGCAGTACTTC. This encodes CASSPKDIAYEQYF. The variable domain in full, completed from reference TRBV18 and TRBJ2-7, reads NAGVMQNPRHLVRRRGQEARLRCSPMKGHSHVYWYRQLPEEGLKFMVYLQKENIIDESGMPKERFSAEFPKEGPSILRIQQVVRGDSAAYFCASSPKDIAYEQYFGPGTRLTVT.

The CDR3, as DNA: TGTGCCAGTAGTATGTGGACTAGCGGACAAGAGACCCAGTACTTC. Translation gives CASSMWTSGQETQYF. The chain carries TRBV19 and TRBJ2-5, with TRBD2 matching 10 bases. The germline gives CDR1 LNHDA, CDR2 SQIVND (reference sequence). CDR3 length equals 15 residues. The trim removed 3 bases at V and 2 bases at J, leaving 3 bases unmatched.

The CDR3 nucleotides read TGTGCCAGCAGCGGCCGGGACAGAGAAGCTTTCTTT. Translation gives CASSGRDREAFF. The chain carries TRBV9 and TRBJ1-1; the match to TRBD1 covers 7 bases. The V segment lost 3 bases and the J segment 8 bases; nucleotides outside the gene matches: 4. This CDR3 is 12 amino acids long. Germline lookup yields CDR1 SGDLS and CDR2 YYNGEE.

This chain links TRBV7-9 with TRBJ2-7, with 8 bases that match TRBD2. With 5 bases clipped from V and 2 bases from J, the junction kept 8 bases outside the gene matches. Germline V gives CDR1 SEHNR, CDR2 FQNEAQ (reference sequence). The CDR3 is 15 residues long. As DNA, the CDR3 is TGTGCCAGCAGCCCAACGGGACTAGGCGCCTACGAGCAGTACTTC. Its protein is CASSPTGLGAYEQYF.

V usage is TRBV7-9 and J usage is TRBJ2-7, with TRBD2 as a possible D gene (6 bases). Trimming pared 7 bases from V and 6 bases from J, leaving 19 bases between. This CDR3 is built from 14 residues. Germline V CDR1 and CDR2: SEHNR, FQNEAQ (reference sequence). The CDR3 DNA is TGTGCCAGCACCATGGGGGGTGGGGTGATCGAGCAGTACTTC. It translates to CASTMGGGVIEQYF.

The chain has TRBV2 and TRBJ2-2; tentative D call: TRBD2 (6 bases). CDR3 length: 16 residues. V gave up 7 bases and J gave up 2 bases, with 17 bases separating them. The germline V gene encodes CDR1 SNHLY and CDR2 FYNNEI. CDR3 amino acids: CASIPGGRENTGELFF. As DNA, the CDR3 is TGTGCCAGCATCCCCGGTGGGCGGGAAAACACCGGGGAGCTGTTTTTT.

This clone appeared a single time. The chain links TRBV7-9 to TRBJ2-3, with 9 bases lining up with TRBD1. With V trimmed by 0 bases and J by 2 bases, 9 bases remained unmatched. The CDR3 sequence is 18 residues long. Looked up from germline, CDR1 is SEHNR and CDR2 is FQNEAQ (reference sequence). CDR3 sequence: CASSLAPGQGKFTDTQYF. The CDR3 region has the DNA TGTGCCAGCAGCTTAGCCCCGGGACAGGGTAAATTCACAGATACGCAGTATTTT.

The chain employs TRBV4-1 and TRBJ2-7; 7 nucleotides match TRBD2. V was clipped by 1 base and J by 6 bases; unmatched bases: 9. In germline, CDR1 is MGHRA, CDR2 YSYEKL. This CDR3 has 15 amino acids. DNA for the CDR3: TGCGCCAGCAGCCAAGGGGTAGTAGCGGGCCCCGAGCAGTACTTC. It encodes CASSQGVVAGPEQYF.

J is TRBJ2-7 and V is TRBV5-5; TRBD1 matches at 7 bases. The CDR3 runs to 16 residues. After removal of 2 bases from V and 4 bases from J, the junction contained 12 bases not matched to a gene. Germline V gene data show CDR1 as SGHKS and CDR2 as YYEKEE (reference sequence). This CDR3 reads CASSFDTPTGDYEQYF. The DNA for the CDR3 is TGTGCCAGCAGCTTCGATACACCAACAGGGGATTACGAGCAGTACTTC.

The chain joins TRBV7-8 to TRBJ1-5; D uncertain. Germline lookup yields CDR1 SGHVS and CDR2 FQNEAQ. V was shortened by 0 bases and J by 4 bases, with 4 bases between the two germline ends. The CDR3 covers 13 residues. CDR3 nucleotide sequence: TGTGCCAGCAGCTTAGCCTCTAATCAGCCCCAGCATTTT. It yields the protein CASSLASNQPQHF.

This CDR3 is CASSLQGLTDTQYF. The CDR3 DNA reads TGTGCCAGCAGCTTACAGGGTCTCACAGATACGCAGTATTTT. The rearrangement joins TRBV11-2 to TRBJ2-3, with D possibly matching TRBD1 (5 bases). The CDR3 covers 14 residues. Germline CDR1 is SGHAT and CDR2 is FQNNGV. V was trimmed by 2 bases and J by 2 bases, leaving 8 bases between them.

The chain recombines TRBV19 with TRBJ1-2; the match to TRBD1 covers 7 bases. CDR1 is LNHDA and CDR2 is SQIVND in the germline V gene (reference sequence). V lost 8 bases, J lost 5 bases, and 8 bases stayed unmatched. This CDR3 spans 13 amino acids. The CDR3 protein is CASVGAGGYGYTF. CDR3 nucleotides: TGTGCCAGTGTGGGGGCAGGGGGTTATGGCTACACCTTC.

The CDR3 DNA follows: TGTGCCAGCAGAGAGATCGGAGCCCCCTACAATGAGCAGTTCTTC. Translated, it gives CASREIGAPYNEQFF. J is TRBJ2-1 and V is TRBV9; the D is unclear. The germline V gene has CDR1 SGDLS and CDR2 YYNGEE. Between the trimmed V and J ends, which lost 5 bases and 2 bases, there was a span of 14 bases. The CDR3 length is 15 residues.